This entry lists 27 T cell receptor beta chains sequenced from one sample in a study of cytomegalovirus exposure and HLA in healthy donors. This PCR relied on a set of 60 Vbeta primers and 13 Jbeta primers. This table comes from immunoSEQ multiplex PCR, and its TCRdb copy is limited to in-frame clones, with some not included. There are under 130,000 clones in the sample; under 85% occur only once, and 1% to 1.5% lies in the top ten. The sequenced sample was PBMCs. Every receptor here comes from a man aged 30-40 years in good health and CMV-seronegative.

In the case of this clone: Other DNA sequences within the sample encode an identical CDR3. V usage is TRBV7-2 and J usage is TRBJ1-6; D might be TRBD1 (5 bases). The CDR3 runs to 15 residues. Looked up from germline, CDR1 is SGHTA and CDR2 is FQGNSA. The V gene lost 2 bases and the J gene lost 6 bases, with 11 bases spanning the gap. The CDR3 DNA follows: TGTGCCAGCAGCTTAAGGGGCATGCCTAATTCACCCCTCCACTTT. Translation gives CASSLRGMPNSPLHF.

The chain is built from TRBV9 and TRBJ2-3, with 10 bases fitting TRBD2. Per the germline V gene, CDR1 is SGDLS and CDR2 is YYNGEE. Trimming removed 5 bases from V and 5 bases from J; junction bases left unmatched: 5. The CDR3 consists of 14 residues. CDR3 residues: CASRDLAGVDTQYF. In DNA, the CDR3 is TGTGCCAGCAGGGACCTAGCGGGGGTAGATACGCAGTATTTT.

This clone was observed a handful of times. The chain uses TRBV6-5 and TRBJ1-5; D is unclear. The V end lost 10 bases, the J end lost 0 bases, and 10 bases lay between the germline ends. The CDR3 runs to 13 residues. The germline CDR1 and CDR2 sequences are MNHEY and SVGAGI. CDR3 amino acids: CAIGENSNQPQHF. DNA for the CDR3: TGTGCCATCGGAGAAAATAGCAATCAGCCCCAGCATTTT.

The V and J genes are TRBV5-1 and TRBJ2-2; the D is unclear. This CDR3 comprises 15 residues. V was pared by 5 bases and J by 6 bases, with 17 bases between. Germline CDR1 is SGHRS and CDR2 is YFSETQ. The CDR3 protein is CASRSPGGLSGELFF. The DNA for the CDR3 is TGCGCCAGCAGATCTCCTGGTGGGCTCTCCGGGGAGCTGTTTTTT.

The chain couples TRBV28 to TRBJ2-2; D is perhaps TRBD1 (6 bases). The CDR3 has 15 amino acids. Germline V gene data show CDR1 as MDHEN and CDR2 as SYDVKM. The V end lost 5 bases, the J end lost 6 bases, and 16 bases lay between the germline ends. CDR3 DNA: TGTGCCAGCAGTGTCCCGCAGGGGTCTTCCGGGGAGCTGTTTTTT. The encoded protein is CASSVPQGSSGELFF.

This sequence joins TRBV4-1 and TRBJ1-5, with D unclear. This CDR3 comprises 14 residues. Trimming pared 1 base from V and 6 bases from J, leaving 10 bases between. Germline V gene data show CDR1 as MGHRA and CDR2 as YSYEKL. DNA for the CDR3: TGCGCCAGCAGCCAAGCGGTGTACGGTCAGCCCCAGCATTTT. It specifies CASSQAVYGQPQHF.

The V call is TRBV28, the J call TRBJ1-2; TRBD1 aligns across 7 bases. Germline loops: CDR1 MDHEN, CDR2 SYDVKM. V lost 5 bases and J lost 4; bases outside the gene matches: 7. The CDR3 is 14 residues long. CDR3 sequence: CASSHDRALYGYTF. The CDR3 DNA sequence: TGTGCCAGCAGTCATGACAGGGCCCTCTATGGCTACACCTTC.

The CDR3 nucleotides are TGTGCCAGCAGCTTCGACAGGGCAACTAATGAAAAACTGTTTTTT. Its translation: CASSFDRATNEKLFF. The chain uses TRBV5-4 and TRBJ1-4, with 7 bases lining up with TRBD1. V lost 2 bases to trimming and J lost 0 bases; unmatched junction nucleotides: 1. The CDR3 runs to 15 residues. The germline gives CDR1 SGHNT, CDR2 YYREEE (reference sequence).

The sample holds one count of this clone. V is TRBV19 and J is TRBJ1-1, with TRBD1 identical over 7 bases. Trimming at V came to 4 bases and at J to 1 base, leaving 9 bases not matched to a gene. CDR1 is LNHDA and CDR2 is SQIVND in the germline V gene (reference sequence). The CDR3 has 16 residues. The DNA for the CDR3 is TGTGCCAGTAGTACCGACAGGGCGGGGAGGAACACTGAAGCTTTCTTT. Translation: CASSTDRAGRNTEAFF.

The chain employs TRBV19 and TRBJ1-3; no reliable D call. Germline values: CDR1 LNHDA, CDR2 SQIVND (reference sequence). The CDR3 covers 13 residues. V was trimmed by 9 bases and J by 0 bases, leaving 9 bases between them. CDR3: CASTTSSGNTIYF. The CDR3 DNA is TGTGCCAGCACCACGAGCTCTGGAAACACCATATATTTT.

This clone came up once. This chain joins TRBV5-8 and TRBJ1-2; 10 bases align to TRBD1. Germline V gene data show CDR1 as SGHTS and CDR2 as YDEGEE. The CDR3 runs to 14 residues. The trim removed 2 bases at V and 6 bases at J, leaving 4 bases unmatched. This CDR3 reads CASSFGTGENGYTF. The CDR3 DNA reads TGTGCCAGCAGCTTTGGGACAGGGGAGAATGGCTACACCTTC.

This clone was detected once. The CDR3 bases are TGTGCCAGCAGCCCAAGCGGGAGTGGTGCCGGGGAGCTGTTTTTT. Its protein product is CASSPSGSGAGELFF. V usage is TRBV28 and J usage is TRBJ2-2; 8 bases map to TRBD2. The V gene's germline CDR1 is MDHEN and CDR2 SYDVKM. This CDR3 contains 15 residues. J gave up 6 bases and V 6 bases, and 9 bases lay outside the gene matches.

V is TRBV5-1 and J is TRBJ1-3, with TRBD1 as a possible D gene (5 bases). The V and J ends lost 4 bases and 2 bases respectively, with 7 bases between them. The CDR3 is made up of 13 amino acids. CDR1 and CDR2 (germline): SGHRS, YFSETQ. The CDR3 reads CASSQGAGNTIYF. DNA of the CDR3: TGCGCCAGCAGCCAAGGGGCTGGAAACACCATATATTTT. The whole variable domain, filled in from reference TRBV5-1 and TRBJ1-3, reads KAGVTQTPRYLIKTRGQQVTLSCSPISGHRSVSWYQQTPGQGLQFLFEYFSETQRNKGNFPGRFSGRQFSNSRSEMNVSTLELGDSALYLCASSQGAGNTIYFGEGSWLTVV.

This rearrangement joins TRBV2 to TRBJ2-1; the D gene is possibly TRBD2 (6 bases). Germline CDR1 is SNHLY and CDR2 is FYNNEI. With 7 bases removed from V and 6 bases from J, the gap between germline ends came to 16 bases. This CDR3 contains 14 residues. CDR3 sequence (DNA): TGTGCCAGCACTTTGCGGGGCTCAGGCAATGAGCAGTTCTTC. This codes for CASTLRGSGNEQFF.

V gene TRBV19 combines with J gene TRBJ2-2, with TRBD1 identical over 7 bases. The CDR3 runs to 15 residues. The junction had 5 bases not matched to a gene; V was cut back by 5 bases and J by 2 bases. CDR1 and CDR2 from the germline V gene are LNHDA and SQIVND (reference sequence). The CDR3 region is CASSVTGDNTGELFF. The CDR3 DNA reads TGTGCCAGTAGTGTTACAGGGGACAACACCGGGGAGCTGTTTTTT.

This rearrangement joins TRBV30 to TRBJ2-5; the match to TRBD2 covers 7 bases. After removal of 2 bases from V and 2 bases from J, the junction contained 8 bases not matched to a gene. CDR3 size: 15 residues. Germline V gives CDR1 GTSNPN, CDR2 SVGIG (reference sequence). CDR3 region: CAWSLVAGVQETQYF. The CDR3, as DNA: TGTGCCTGGAGTCTGGTCGCGGGAGTTCAAGAGACCCAGTACTTC.

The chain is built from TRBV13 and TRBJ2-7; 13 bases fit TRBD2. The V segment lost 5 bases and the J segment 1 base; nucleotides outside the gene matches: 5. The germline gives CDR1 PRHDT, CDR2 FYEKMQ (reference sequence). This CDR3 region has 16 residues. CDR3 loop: CASSTGLAGVSYEQYF. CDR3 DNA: TGTGCCAGCAGCACCGGACTAGCGGGAGTTTCCTACGAGCAGTACTTC.

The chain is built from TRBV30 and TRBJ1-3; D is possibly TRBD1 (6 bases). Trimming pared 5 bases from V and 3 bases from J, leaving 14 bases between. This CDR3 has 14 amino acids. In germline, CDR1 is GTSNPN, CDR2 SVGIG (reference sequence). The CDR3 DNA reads TGTGCCTGGGGATCAGGGGATTTTGGAAACACCATATATTTT. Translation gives CAWGSGDFGNTIYF.

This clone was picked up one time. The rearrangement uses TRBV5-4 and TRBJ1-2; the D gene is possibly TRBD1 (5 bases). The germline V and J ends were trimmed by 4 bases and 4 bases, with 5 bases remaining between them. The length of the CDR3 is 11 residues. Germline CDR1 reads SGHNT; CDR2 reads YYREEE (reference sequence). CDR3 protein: CASSQGYGYTF. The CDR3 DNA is TGTGCCAGCAGCCAGGGCTATGGCTACACCTTC.

Written as DNA, the CDR3 is TGTGCCAGCAGCGGATCGGGTACATCCTACAATGAGCAGTTCTTC. Amino acid sequence: CASSGSGTSYNEQFF. The chain employs TRBV9 and TRBJ2-1; no reliable D call. Germline CDR1 SGDLS, CDR2 YYNGEE. V lost 3 bases and J lost 1, with 11 bases in between. This CDR3 is built from 15 residues. Using reference TRBV9 and TRBJ2-1 for the parts outside the CDR3, the full variable domain is DSGVTQTPKHLITATGQRVTLRCSPRSGDLSVYWYQQSLDQGLQFLIQYYNGEERAKGNILERFSAQQFPDLHSELNLSSLELGDSALYFCASSGSGTSYNEQFFGPGTRLTVL.

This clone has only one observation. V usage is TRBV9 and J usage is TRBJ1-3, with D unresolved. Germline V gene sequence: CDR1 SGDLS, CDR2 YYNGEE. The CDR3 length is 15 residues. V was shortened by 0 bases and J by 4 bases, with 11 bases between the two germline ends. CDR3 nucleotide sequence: TGTGCCAGCAGCGTAGCCCCGAACGGGGGAAACACCATATATTTT. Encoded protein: CASSVAPNGGNTIYF.

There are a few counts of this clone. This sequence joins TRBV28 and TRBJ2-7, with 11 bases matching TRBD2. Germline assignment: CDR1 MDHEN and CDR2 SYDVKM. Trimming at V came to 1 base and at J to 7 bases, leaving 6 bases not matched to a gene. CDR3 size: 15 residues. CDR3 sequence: CASSLFGSSGREQYF. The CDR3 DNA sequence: TGTGCCAGCAGTTTATTCGGGTCTAGCGGGAGGGAGCAGTACTTC.

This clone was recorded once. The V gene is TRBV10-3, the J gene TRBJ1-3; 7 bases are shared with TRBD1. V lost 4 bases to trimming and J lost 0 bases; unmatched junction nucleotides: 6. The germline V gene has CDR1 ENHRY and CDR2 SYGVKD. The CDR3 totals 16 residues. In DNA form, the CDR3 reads TGTGCCATCAGTGGGATCGCAGGGGGCTCTGGAAACACCATATATTTT. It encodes CAISGIAGGSGNTIYF.

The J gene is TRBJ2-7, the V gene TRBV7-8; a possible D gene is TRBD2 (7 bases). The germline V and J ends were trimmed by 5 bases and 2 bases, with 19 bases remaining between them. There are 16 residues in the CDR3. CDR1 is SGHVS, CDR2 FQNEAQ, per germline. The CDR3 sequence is CASSPEEGGTTYEQYF. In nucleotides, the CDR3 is TGTGCCAGCAGCCCGGAGGAGGGGGGGACTACCTACGAGCAGTACTTC.

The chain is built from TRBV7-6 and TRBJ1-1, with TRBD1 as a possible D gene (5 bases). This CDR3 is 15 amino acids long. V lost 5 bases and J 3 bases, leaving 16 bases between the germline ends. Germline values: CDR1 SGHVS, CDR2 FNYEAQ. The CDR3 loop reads CASSVGERLYTEAFF. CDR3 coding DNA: TGTGCCAGCAGCGTAGGGGAGAGGTTGTACACTGAAGCTTTCTTT. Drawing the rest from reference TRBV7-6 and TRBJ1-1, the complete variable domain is GAGVSQSPRYKVTKRGQDVALRCDPISGHVSLYWYRQALGQGPEFLTYFNYEAQQDKSGLPNDRFSAERPEGSISTLTIQRTEQRDSAMYRCASSVGERLYTEAFFGQGTRLTVV.

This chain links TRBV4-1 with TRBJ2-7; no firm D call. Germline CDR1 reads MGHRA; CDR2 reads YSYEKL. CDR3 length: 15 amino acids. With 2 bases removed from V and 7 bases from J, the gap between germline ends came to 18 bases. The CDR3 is CASSQNYLGAREQYF. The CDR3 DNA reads TGCGCCAGCAGCCAAAATTACCTTGGTGCGCGGGAGCAGTACTTC.

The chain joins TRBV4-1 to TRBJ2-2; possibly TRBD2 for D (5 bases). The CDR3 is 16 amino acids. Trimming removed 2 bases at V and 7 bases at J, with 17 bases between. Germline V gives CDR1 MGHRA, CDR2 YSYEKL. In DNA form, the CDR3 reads TGCGCCAGCAGCCAATCGGCAGGAGGCCCAAGCGGGGAGCTGTTTTTT. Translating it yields CASSQSAGGPSGELFF.